The 30 T cell receptor beta chains listed next were all sequenced from one sample in a study of blood T cell repertoires in COVID-19. Sequenced by immunoSEQ multiplex PCR; TCRdb stores in-frame clones only, minus some. The table includes 250,000 to 350,000 clones, more than 85% detected once. The specimen sequenced was peripheral blood. These TCRs come from a man aged 30-40 years with acute or convalescent COVID-19.

The chain combines TRBV21-1 with TRBJ1-2. TRBV21-1 is a recognized pseudogene. The CDR3 extends over 15 amino acids. This chain's CDR3 is CASSETRRGGYGYTF. The DNA of the CDR3 is TGTGCCAGCAGCGAGACCCGCCGGGGAGGCTATGGCTACACCTTC.

The gene calls are TRBV6-4 and TRBJ2-7, with D maybe TRBD1 (7 bases). The CDR3 contains 14 residues. Germline loops: CDR1 MRHNA, CDR2 SNTAGT. The V gene lost 9 bases and the J gene lost 4 bases, with 19 bases spanning the gap. In DNA form, the CDR3 reads TGTGCCAGGAGCAGACAGGGAGGAAGTTACGAGCAGTACTTC. This translates into CARSRQGGSYEQYF.

The chain has TRBV5-6 and TRBJ2-3; TRBD1 aligns across 7 bases. Germline V lookup: CDR1 SGHDT, CDR2 YYEEEE. This CDR3 region has 13 residues. The V segment lost 2 bases and the J segment 6 bases; nucleotides outside the gene matches: 3. Here the CDR3 reads CASSLDRVDTQYF. The DNA for the CDR3 is TGTGCCAGCAGCTTAGACAGGGTCGATACGCAGTATTTT.

The rearrangement links TRBV9 to TRBJ2-7, with D tentatively TRBD2 (6 bases). Looked up from germline, CDR1 is SGDLS and CDR2 is YYNGEE. Trimming shortened V by 3 bases and J by 4 bases, and 14 bases separated the two germline ends. This CDR3 region has 14 residues. The CDR3 is CASSAAGSGYEQYF. CDR3 coding DNA: TGTGCCAGCAGCGCGGCGGGGAGTGGGTACGAGCAGTACTTC.

The sample holds many counts of this clone. The same CDR3 also results from other DNA sequences found in this sample. J is TRBJ2-7 and V is TRBV28; 7 bases agree with TRBD1. Germline CDR1 reads MDHEN; CDR2 reads SYDVKM. Germline trimming cut 5 bases from V and 3 bases from J; bases unmatched to any gene: 7. This CDR3 region has 14 residues. CDR3 amino acids: CASSRTGGGYEQYF. In nucleotides, the CDR3 is TGTGCCAGCAGTCGGACAGGAGGCGGCTACGAGCAGTACTTC. The variable domain in full, completed from reference TRBV28 and TRBJ2-7, reads DVKVTQSSRYLVKRTGEKVFLECVQDMDHENMFWYRQDPGLGLRLIYFSYDVKMKEKGDIPEGYSVSREKKERFSLILESASTNQTSMYLCASSRTGGGYEQYFGPGTRLTVT.

This chain connects TRBV5-6 to TRBJ2-2; D possibly corresponds to TRBD2 (5 bases). Deletions cut 0 bases from V and 3 bases from J, with 18 bases between. Germline CDR1 is SGHDT and CDR2 is YYEEEE. The CDR3 runs 18 residues. The CDR3 DNA reads as TGTGCCAGCAGCTTGGCCAACGGGCTAGCAGCTGACACCGGGGAGCTGTTTTTT. Its protein product is CASSLANGLAADTGELFF.

Here the CDR3 reads CASSHVTGGYNEQFF. Here the CDR3 DNA reads TGTGCCAGCAGCCACGTAACGGGAGGGTACAATGAGCAGTTCTTC. The V call is TRBV11-2, the J call TRBJ2-1, with 8 bases identical to TRBD2. The trim removed 5 bases at V and 4 bases at J, leaving 7 bases unmatched. This CDR3 contains 15 residues. In germline, CDR1 is SGHAT, CDR2 FQNNGV. Together with reference TRBV11-2 and TRBJ2-1, the CDR3 gives the full variable domain: EAGVAQSPRYKIIEKRQSVAFWCNPISGHATLYWYQQILGQGPKLLIQFQNNGVVDDSQLPKDRFSAERLKGVDSTLKIQPAKLEDSAVYLCASSHVTGGYNEQFFGPGTRLTVL.

The chain joins TRBV28 to TRBJ1-1, with 7 bases that match TRBD1. After removal of 6 bases from V and 4 bases from J, the junction contained 11 bases not matched to a gene. The CDR3 runs 15 residues. CDR1 is MDHEN and CDR2 is SYDVKM in the germline V gene. The CDR3 region is CASRRTGAQGTEAFF. The CDR3 DNA reads TGTGCCAGCAGGAGAACAGGGGCGCAAGGCACTGAAGCTTTCTTT.

This sequence joins TRBV14 and TRBJ2-7; no definite D call. Trimming shortened V by 4 bases and J by 4 bases, and 5 bases separated the two germline ends. The germline gives CDR1 SGHDN, CDR2 FVKESK. The CDR3 spans 11 residues. The CDR3 sequence is CASSLLYEQYF. As DNA, the CDR3 is TGTGCCAGCAGCCTTCTGTACGAGCAGTACTTC.

In the case of this clone: Other DNA sequences in the sample encode the same CDR3. The genes are TRBV19 and TRBJ1-3, with 8 bases aligning to TRBD1. Germline lookup yields CDR1 LNHDA and CDR2 SQIVND (reference sequence). V lost 4 bases to trimming and J lost 7 bases; unmatched junction nucleotides: 0. This CDR3 is 12 amino acids long. This CDR3 reads CASSRQGNTIYF. The CDR3 DNA follows: TGTGCCAGTAGTAGACAGGGGAACACCATATATTTT.

This clone has only one observation. The chain uses TRBV14 and TRBJ1-3, with D hard to call. There are 11 residues in the CDR3. Trimming pared 2 bases from V and 8 bases from J, leaving 4 bases between. Germline V gives CDR1 SGHDN, CDR2 FVKESK. The CDR3 region has the DNA TGTGCCAGCAGCCAACGGGACACCATATATTTT. Its translation: CASSQRDTIYF.

The V call is TRBV2, the J call TRBJ2-1; 7 positions agree with TRBD1. Germline-derived CDR1 and CDR2 are SNHLY and FYNNEI. The CDR3 totals 16 residues. V shed 2 bases, J shed 5 bases, and the junction held 9 bases outside the gene matches. In DNA form, the CDR3 reads TGTGCCAGCAGTGAATCAGCCTGGACAGGAGACAATGAGCAGTTCTTC. Its translation: CASSESAWTGDNEQFF.

The chain links TRBV9 to TRBJ1-1; 7 nucleotides agree with TRBD1. V trimming: 4 bases; J trimming: 1 base; junction bases outside the gene matches: 7. This CDR3 spans 15 amino acids. CDR1 SGDLS and CDR2 YYNGEE come from the germline V gene. The CDR3 is CASSQGQIENTEAFF. In DNA, the CDR3 is TGTGCCAGCAGCCAGGGACAGATAGAGAACACTGAAGCTTTCTTT.

The chain has TRBV5-1 and TRBJ2-1, with 12 nucleotides matching TRBD1. The germline CDR1 and CDR2 sequences are SGHRS and YFSETQ. This CDR3 has 15 amino acids. Unmatched junction bases numbered 7, after V lost 4 bases and J lost 8 bases. Written as DNA, the CDR3 is TGCGCCAGCAGCATTGGGACAGGGGGCATCGATGAGCAGTTCTTC. It translates to CASSIGTGGIDEQFF. The variable domain in full, with the rest retrieved from reference TRBV5-1 and TRBJ2-1, is KAGVTQTPRYLIKTRGQQVTLSCSPISGHRSVSWYQQTPGQGLQFLFEYFSETQRNKGNFPGRFSGRQFSNSRSEMNVSTLELGDSALYLCASSIGTGGIDEQFFGPGTRLTVL.

The V and J genes are TRBV7-9 and TRBJ1-1, with D possibly being TRBD1 (6 bases). The CDR3 covers 14 residues. Trimming removed 1 base from V and 11 bases from J, with 17 bases in between. Germline-derived CDR1 and CDR2 are SEHNR and FQNEAQ (reference sequence). This CDR3 is CASSLGIEGGKAFF. The CDR3 nucleotides are TGTGCCAGCAGCTTAGGAATCGAAGGGGGTAAGGCTTTCTTT.

The chain uses TRBV6-5 and TRBJ1-5; TRBD1 aligns across 9 bases. Looked up from germline, CDR1 is MNHEY and CDR2 is SVGAGI. V lost 5 bases, J lost 4 bases, and 6 bases stayed unmatched. The CDR3 spans 15 residues. CDR3 amino acids: CASSPLTGGNQPQHF. CDR3 DNA sequence: TGTGCCAGCAGTCCCCTGACAGGGGGAAATCAGCCCCAGCATTTT.

The J gene is TRBJ2-3, the V gene TRBV12-3 or TRBV12-4; D is undetermined. Trimming removed 2 bases from V and 0 bases from J, with 3 bases in between. This CDR3 is built from 13 residues. The CDR3 region has the DNA TGTGCCAGCAGTTTACTCAGCACAGATACGCAGTATTTT. It translates to CASSLLSTDTQYF.

This clone was counted once. The rearrangement links TRBV10-3 to TRBJ1-5; D gene unclear. CDR3 length: 14 residues. Per germline, CDR1 ENHRY and CDR2 SYGVKD. Deletions cut 3 bases from V and 4 bases from J, with 10 bases between. The CDR3 nucleotides read TGTGCCATCAGTGATTCAGGTCTTAATCAGCCCCAGCATTTT. Translating it yields CAISDSGLNQPQHF.

The CDR3 spells CASSMMGGAYGYTF. Written as DNA, the CDR3 is TGTGCCAGTAGTATGATGGGGGGAGCCTATGGCTACACCTTC. The chain has TRBV19 and TRBJ1-2, with D perhaps matching TRBD1 (5 bases). This CDR3 region has 14 residues. Germline-derived CDR1 and CDR2 are LNHDA and SQIVND (reference sequence). V lost 3 bases to trimming and J lost 4 bases, with 12 bases between them.

This chain links TRBV3-1 (or the pseudogene TRBV3-2) with TRBJ2-3, with D perhaps matching TRBD2 (6 bases). The germline CDR1 and CDR2 sequences are LGHDT and YNNKEL (reference sequence). Trimming left V 10 bases short and J 6 bases short, with 11 bases between. The CDR3 length is 11 residues. In DNA form, the CDR3 reads TGTGCCACCTCCCGGGGGGATACGCAGTATTTT. Translating it yields CATSRGDTQYF.

This clone was counted a few times. This rearrangement joins TRBV10-2 to TRBJ1-1, with TRBD1 identical over 11 bases. Germline V gene lookup returns CDR1 WSHSY and CDR2 SAAADI. V shed 6 bases and J 4 bases; nucleotides not matched to a gene: 7. CDR3 length equals 15 residues. The CDR3 nucleotides read TGCGCCAGCAGGACCGGACAGGGGGCGGTCACTGAAGCTTTCTTT. Its protein product is CASRTGQGAVTEAFF.

The genes are TRBV11-2 and TRBJ2-1; TRBD2 aligns across 8 bases. There are 17 residues in the CDR3. The V gene's germline CDR1 is SGHAT and CDR2 FQNNGV. J lost 2 bases, V lost 1 base, and 7 bases had no gene match. CDR3 loop: CASSLGLSGGTYNEQFF. Here the CDR3 DNA reads TGTGCCAGCAGCTTAGGCCTGAGCGGGGGAACCTACAATGAGCAGTTCTTC.

The V and J genes are TRBV30 and TRBJ2-3; D uncertain. This CDR3 region has 14 residues. Trimming removed 5 bases from V and 0 bases from J, with 12 bases in between. Germline V gene lookup returns CDR1 GTSNPN and CDR2 SVGIG (reference sequence). CDR3 nucleotides: TGTGCCTGGCAAACGGGTCCAAGCACAGATACGCAGTATTTT. Protein product: CAWQTGPSTDTQYF.

The chain joins TRBV6-5 to TRBJ1-2; no clear D gene. V lost 6 bases and J 0 bases, leaving 8 bases between the germline ends. The CDR3 sequence is 13 residues long. Germline CDR1 MNHEY, CDR2 SVGAGI. The CDR3 loop reads CASSATSNYGYTF. CDR3 nucleotide sequence: TGTGCCAGCAGCGCGACTTCTAACTATGGCTACACCTTC.

This clone was recorded only once. The chain combines TRBV5-6 with TRBJ2-5, with 8 bases fitting TRBD1. Germline V gene sequence: CDR1 SGHDT, CDR2 YYEEEE. The CDR3 spans 15 residues. V shed 0 bases, J shed 5 bases, and the junction held 6 bases outside the gene matches. CDR3 bases: TGTGCCAGCAGCTTGGTCGCAGGGGGCGGGGAGACCCAGTACTTC. It translates to CASSLVAGGGETQYF.

This chain's CDR3 is CASSLFEEVEAFF. CDR3 DNA: TGTGCCAGCAGTTTATTTGAGGAGGTTGAAGCTTTCTTT. The chain joins TRBV28 to TRBJ1-1; D gene uncertain. Trimming shortened V by 1 base and J by 7 bases, and 10 bases separated the two germline ends. CDR1 and CDR2 (germline): MDHEN, SYDVKM. CDR3 length: 13 residues.

This chain connects TRBV3-1 (or the pseudogene TRBV3-2) to TRBJ2-3; a possible D gene is TRBD1 (5 bases). From germline, CDR1 is LGHDT and CDR2 YNNKEL (reference sequence). Trimming stripped 4 bases from V and 4 bases from J, with 21 bases between. The length of the CDR3 is 17 residues. This CDR3 is CASSPHPQELRADTQYF. The CDR3 DNA reads TGTGCCAGCAGCCCCCACCCACAGGAGCTAAGGGCAGATACGCAGTATTTT.

The chain is built from TRBV10-3 and TRBJ1-2; 7 positions agree with TRBD1. The CDR3 length is 13 residues. Germline trimming cut 3 bases from V and 7 bases from J; bases unmatched to any gene: 5. Germline V lookup: CDR1 ENHRY, CDR2 SYGVKD. The CDR3 sequence is CAISDDRVGGYTF. CDR3 DNA sequence: TGTGCCATCAGTGACGACAGGGTCGGTGGCTACACCTTC.

The chain links TRBV19 to TRBJ1-2, with a possible D match to TRBD1 (5 bases). The CDR3 has 13 residues. V was pared by 3 bases and J by 8 bases, with 13 bases between. CDR1 is LNHDA, CDR2 SQIVND, per germline (reference sequence). The CDR3 nucleotides read TGTGCCAGTAGTATTATGGGGCTGGGCGGCTACACCTTC. Amino acid sequence: CASSIMGLGGYTF.

On this clone: Other DNA sequences in the sample encode the same CDR3. The chain joins TRBV6-4 to TRBJ1-1; the D gene is possibly TRBD1 (6 bases). The germline V and J ends were trimmed by 6 bases and 2 bases, with 10 bases remaining between them. Germline values: CDR1 MRHNA, CDR2 SNTAGT. The CDR3 spans 13 residues. The chain's CDR3 is CASSPGQNTEAFF. CDR3 bases: TGTGCCAGCAGCCCGGGACAAAACACTGAAGCTTTCTTT.